This T cell receptor beta chain is drawn from a study of blood T cell repertoires in COVID-19. In the study overall: From the United States, Italy and Spain came samples of acute and convalescent COVID-19. Sample material is recorded as cDNA or gDNA derived from T cells, B-cell-depleted T cells, or PBMCs.

The CDR3 has 18 amino acids. TCRdb keeps only in-frame clones here, not all; method: immunoSEQ multiplex PCR. The table has around 130,000 clones, over 80% seen once. Membership in each cohort depended on participant-reported clinical history. This TCR was sampled from a young man who had recovered from COVID-19. The V gene is TRBV21-1, the J gene TRBJ2-7; the DNA was not compared with TRBD1, the D call given in the table. TRBV21-1 is reported as a pseudogene. The sample taken for sequencing was PBMCs or T cells enriched from blood (not recorded which). CDR3: CASSKRGQGKGLNYEQYF. Here the CDR3 DNA reads TGTGCCAGCAGCAAACGCGGACAGGGTAAGGGCCTAAACTACGAGCAGTACTTC.